The 30 T cell receptor beta chains reported below all come from one sample, sequenced in a study of blood T cell repertoires in COVID-19. The protocol was immunoSEQ multiplex PCR, while the TCRdb copy is restricted to in-frame clones and leaves out a portion. The table has 270,000 or so clones, approximately 84% seen once; the top ten hold over 1.1%. Sequencing used peripheral blood. These receptors were taken from a human donor with COVID-19, enrolled during active disease. The donor label of this sample is uncertain.

The chain joins TRBV3-1 (or the pseudogene TRBV3-2) to TRBJ1-4; D is uncertain. There are 14 residues in the CDR3. CDR1 is LGHDT, CDR2 YNNKEL, per germline (reference sequence). Trimming took 3 bases from V and 11 from J, leaving 16 bases between them. The CDR3 spells CASSQAPDGGKLFF. CDR3 nucleotide sequence: TGTGCCAGCAGCCAGGCGCCCGATGGCGGGAAACTGTTTTTT.

The V and J genes are TRBV28 and TRBJ2-7; the match to TRBD1 covers 11 bases. V was clipped by 1 base and J by 4 bases; unmatched bases: 6. This CDR3 contains 16 residues. From germline, CDR1 is MDHEN and CDR2 SYDVKM. CDR3 DNA sequence: TGTGCCAGCAGTTTATCCGGGACAGGGGGTCTTTACGAGCAGTACTTC. It encodes CASSLSGTGGLYEQYF. Full variable domain (rest looked up from reference TRBV28 and TRBJ2-7): DVKVTQSSRYLVKRTGEKVFLECVQDMDHENMFWYRQDPGLGLRLIYFSYDVKMKEKGDIPEGYSVSREKKERFSLILESASTNQTSMYLCASSLSGTGGLYEQYFGPGTRLTVT.

The chain has TRBV2 and TRBJ2-1, with TRBD1 identical over 10 bases. Losses at the gene ends were 6 bases for V and 6 bases for J; bases not matched to a gene: 8. CDR1 is SNHLY, CDR2 FYNNEI, per germline. The CDR3 spans 15 residues. CDR3 in amino acids: CASRVRQGAFNEQFF. Here the CDR3 DNA reads TGTGCCAGCAGGGTAAGACAGGGGGCGTTCAATGAGCAGTTCTTC.

This chain connects TRBV30 to TRBJ2-1; 8 bases match TRBD2. CDR1 and CDR2 from the germline V gene are GTSNPN and SVGIG (reference sequence). This CDR3 region has 15 residues. Germline trimming cut 1 base from V and 14 bases from J; bases unmatched to any gene: 16. CDR3 protein: CAWSGVGLASAPEFF. The CDR3 DNA sequence: TGTGCCTGGAGTGGAGTTGGACTAGCAAGCGCCCCCGAGTTCTTC.

The chain links TRBV5-1 to TRBJ1-1; the D is unclear. CDR1 and CDR2 from the germline V gene are SGHRS and YFSETQ. Deletions cut 1 base from V and 0 bases from J, with 7 bases between. The CDR3 is 14 amino acids. The CDR3 loop is CASSLFSVNTEAFF. The CDR3 coding sequence is TGCGCCAGCAGCTTGTTCTCGGTGAACACTGAAGCTTTCTTT.

This rearrangement joins TRBV14 to TRBJ1-2, with a tentative D call TRBD1 (5 bases). CDR1 is SGHDN and CDR2 is FVKESK in the germline V gene. The V and J ends lost 4 bases and 9 bases respectively, with 18 bases between them. The CDR3 is made up of 14 amino acids. The DNA for the CDR3 is TGTGCCAGCAGCCTTGTCGGGCAGGGTATTAGCTACACCTTC. This sequence encodes CASSLVGQGISYTF. The complete variable domain, with remaining parts taken from reference TRBV14 and TRBJ1-2, reads EAGVTQFPSHSVIEKGQTVTLRCDPISGHDNLYWYRRVMGKEIKFLLHFVKESKQDESGMPNNRFLAERTGGTYSTLKVQPAELEDSGVYFCASSLVGQGISYTFGSGTRLTVV.

The chain links TRBV19 to TRBJ2-2; the D is unclear. Germline V CDR1 and CDR2: LNHDA, SQIVND (reference sequence). The CDR3 has 11 amino acids. CDR3 sequence: CPAILTGELFF. CDR3 coding DNA: TGTCCCGCAATACTCACCGGGGAGCTGTTTTTT.

V gene TRBV5-1 combines with J gene TRBJ2-7; TRBD2 aligns across 12 bases. Gene TRBJ2-4 matches the end of the DNA better, so the J call may be wrong. The CDR3 has 14 residues. Per germline, CDR1 SGHRS and CDR2 YFSETQ. CDR3 loop: CASSLGLAGVIQYF. The CDR3 bases are TGCGCCAGCAGCTTGGGACTAGCGGGAGTCATTCAGTACTTC.

The J gene is TRBJ1-6, the V gene TRBV2; D not resolved. Trimming pared 7 bases from V and 0 bases from J, leaving 10 bases between. Germline loops: CDR1 SNHLY, CDR2 FYNNEI. The CDR3 sequence is 15 residues long. Here the CDR3 reads CASKAESSYNSPLHF. The CDR3 DNA is TGTGCCAGCAAGGCGGAGAGCTCCTATAATTCACCCCTCCACTTT.

The chain carries TRBV25-1 and TRBJ1-2; TRBD1 aligns across 7 bases. V shed 2 bases, J shed 8 bases, and the junction held 8 bases outside the gene matches. This CDR3 contains 14 residues. The germline V gene has CDR1 MGHDK and CDR2 SYGVNS. CDR3 nucleotides: TGTGCCAGCAGTGAAGCGGAGGGGGCGGGAGGCTACACCTTC. Translating it yields CASSEAEGAGGYTF.

Note on this clone: Other nucleotide sequences from this sample produce the same CDR3. The chain recombines TRBV7-3 with TRBJ2-1, with 10 nucleotides matching TRBD2. Trimming took 5 bases from V and 4 from J; bases not matched to a gene: 2. Germline CDR1 and CDR2: SGHTA and FQGTGA. CDR3 size: 14 residues. The CDR3 DNA sequence: TGTGCCAGCAGCCCTAGCGGGGGATACAATGAGCAGTTCTTC. It encodes CASSPSGGYNEQFF.

The chain carries TRBV10-3 and TRBJ2-1; weak D call: TRBD2 (6 bases). Looked up from germline, CDR1 is ENHRY and CDR2 is SYGVKD. Trimming left V 6 bases short and J 7 bases short, with 16 bases between. The length of the CDR3 is 14 residues. CDR3 coding DNA: TGTGCCATCAGGACCGGGACTTCTTCAAATGAGCAGTTCTTC. Protein product: CAIRTGTSSNEQFF.

This chain connects TRBV11-2 to TRBJ1-2, with D hard to call. Trimming took off 2 bases at V and 8 bases at J, with 12 bases between the two ends. This CDR3 contains 13 residues. The germline gives CDR1 SGHAT, CDR2 FQNNGV. CDR3 sequence reads: CASSLLRSRGYTF. The CDR3 nucleotides read TGTGCCAGCAGCTTATTGCGATCTCGCGGCTACACCTTC.

The V and J genes are TRBV28 and TRBJ2-3; TRBD2 agrees at 7 bases. V shed 8 bases and J 0 bases; nucleotides not matched to a gene: 11. CDR3 size: 16 residues. Germline values: CDR1 MDHEN, CDR2 SYDVKM. CDR3 coding DNA: TGTGCCAGCTTGGGGAGGGGAGGGCCGAGCACAGATACGCAGTATTTT. Translation: CASLGRGGPSTDTQYF. Filled out from reference TRBV28 and TRBJ2-3, the complete variable domain reads DVKVTQSSRYLVKRTGEKVFLECVQDMDHENMFWYRQDPGLGLRLIYFSYDVKMKEKGDIPEGYSVSREKKERFSLILESASTNQTSMYLCASLGRGGPSTDTQYFGPGTRLTVL.

J is TRBJ1-2 and V is TRBV28, with 7 positions matching TRBD1. V gave up 2 bases and J gave up 5 bases; unmatched junction bases: 14. CDR1 is MDHEN and CDR2 is SYDVKM in the germline V gene. The CDR3 extends over 17 amino acids. CDR3 sequence (DNA): TGTGCCAGCAGTTTAGGGTTCCCAGGGGGTATTGATTATGGCTACACCTTC. This encodes CASSLGFPGGIDYGYTF.

The rearrangement joins TRBV7-3 to TRBJ2-1, with 9 bases aligning to TRBD1. V was clipped by 5 bases and J by 8 bases; unmatched bases: 10. Looked up from germline, CDR1 is SGHTA and CDR2 is FQGTGA. There are 15 residues in the CDR3. This CDR3 reads CASSPTSDRGYEQFF. CDR3 sequence (DNA): TGTGCCAGCAGCCCTACCTCGGACAGGGGCTATGAGCAGTTCTTC.

This clone showed up just a few times. This chain links TRBV29-1 with TRBJ1-1; no reliable D call. CDR3 length: 11 residues. V was cut by 5 bases and J by 4 bases, with 8 bases left in between. Germline-derived CDR1 and CDR2 are SQVTM and ANQGSEA. CDR3 sequence (DNA): TGCAGCGTTTTAATTAGCACTGAAGCTTTCTTT. Its protein product is CSVLISTEAFF. Looking up the rest from reference TRBV29-1 and TRBJ1-1 gives the full variable domain: SAVISQKPSRDICQRGTSLTIQCQVDSQVTMMFWYRQQPGQSLTLIATANQGSEATYESGFVIDKFPISRPNLTFSTLTVSNMSPEDSSIYLCSVLISTEAFFGQGTRLTVV.

The chain uses TRBV7-8 and TRBJ2-2, with TRBD1 as a possible D gene (5 bases). This CDR3 is built from 13 residues. Trimming took off 5 bases at V and 7 bases at J, with 11 bases between the two ends. Germline CDR1 and CDR2: SGHVS and FQNEAQ. The CDR3 sequence is CASSALQGGELFF. For the CDR3, the DNA is TGTGCCAGCAGCGCGCTTCAGGGCGGGGAGCTGTTTTTT.

This clone came up a few times. V is TRBV10-1 and J is TRBJ1-5, with D possibly TRBD1 on 5 matching bases. CDR1 is WNHNN and CDR2 is SYGVQD in the germline V gene (reference sequence). The CDR3 spans 17 residues. V was pared by 7 bases and J by 1 base, with 20 bases between. The CDR3 is CASMMNRGGGSNQPQHF. Here the CDR3 DNA reads TGCGCCAGCATGATGAATAGGGGTGGTGGAAGCAATCAGCCCCAGCATTTT.

The rearrangement joins TRBV5-1 to TRBJ2-2; 8 bases align to TRBD2. CDR1 SGHRS and CDR2 YFSETQ come from the germline V gene. V was pared by 8 bases and J by 4 bases, with 7 bases of the junction left unmatched. The CDR3 is 14 amino acids. The CDR3 nucleotides read TGCGCCAGTGAGACGGGAGGGGGCACCGGGGAGCTGTTTTTT. This encodes CASETGGGTGELFF.

This clone was seen a few times. V is TRBV24-1 and J is TRBJ2-7, with TRBD2 matching 9 bases. The germline V gene encodes CDR1 KGHDR and CDR2 SFDVKD. CDR3 length: 16 amino acids. V lost 8 bases to trimming and J lost 2 bases; unmatched junction nucleotides: 12. The CDR3 region is CATTRGGGREPYEQYF. The CDR3 DNA sequence: TGTGCCACCACCCGGGGGGGCGGGAGGGAACCCTACGAGCAGTACTTC.

This rearrangement joins TRBV27 to TRBJ1-1, with TRBD1 matching 9 bases. The CDR3 is made up of 16 amino acids. Trimming took 6 bases from V and 4 from J; bases not matched to a gene: 12. Germline CDR1 MNHEY, CDR2 SMNVEV (reference sequence). The DNA for the CDR3 is TGTGCCAGCAGGCGCGTTACAGGGGGCATCGGCACTGAAGCTTTCTTT. It codes for CASRRVTGGIGTEAFF.

The gene calls are TRBV19 and TRBJ1-1; D not resolved. Germline CDR1 reads LNHDA; CDR2 reads SQIVND (reference sequence). The V end lost 5 bases, the J end lost 3 bases, and 10 bases lay between the germline ends. The CDR3 is 13 amino acids. CDR3: CASSEMGDTEAFF. The DNA of the CDR3 is TGTGCCAGTAGTGAAATGGGAGACACTGAAGCTTTCTTT.

This clone showed up just once. The chain recombines TRBV19 with TRBJ1-4; 9 bases fit TRBD1. In germline, CDR1 is LNHDA, CDR2 SQIVND (reference sequence). The CDR3 runs to 14 residues. V lost 7 bases to trimming and J lost 7 bases; unmatched junction nucleotides: 7. The DNA of the CDR3 is TGTGCCAGTACCGAGGACAGGGGAAGTGAAAAACTGTTTTTT. Its protein product is CASTEDRGSEKLFF.

V is TRBV10-3 and J is TRBJ1-1; 9 positions agree with TRBD1. The germline V gene has CDR1 ENHRY and CDR2 SYGVKD. V dropped 7 bases and J dropped 6; count of bases not matched to a gene: 9. There are 14 residues in the CDR3. Written as DNA, the CDR3 is TGTGCCATCACGGGCGGGACAGGGTCCCCTGAAGCTTTCTTT. Translation gives CAITGGTGSPEAFF.

The rearrangement links TRBV30 to TRBJ2-7; possible D gene TRBD2, 6 bases. CDR3 length: 16 amino acids. Per the germline V gene, CDR1 is GTSNPN and CDR2 is SVGIG (reference sequence). V was pared by 3 bases and J by 1 base, with 19 bases between. The CDR3 sequence: CAWSLGFRGLSYEQYF. The DNA for the CDR3 is TGTGCCTGGAGCTTGGGGTTTCGGGGGTTATCCTACGAGCAGTACTTC.

The rearrangement uses TRBV5-8 and TRBJ2-6; D remains unclear. This CDR3 is built from 15 residues. Germline loops: CDR1 SGHTS, CDR2 YDEGEE. V lost 0 bases and J lost 1, with 5 bases in between. CDR3 loop: CASSLVRSGANVLTF. CDR3 bases: TGTGCCAGCAGCTTGGTCCGGTCTGGGGCCAACGTCCTGACTTTC.

This chain links TRBV29-1 with TRBJ2-7; 7 bases fit TRBD2. Germline V lookup: CDR1 SQVTM, CDR2 ANQGSEA. After removal of 4 bases from V and 4 bases from J, the junction contained 7 bases not matched to a gene. The CDR3 is 13 residues long. Written as DNA, the CDR3 is TGCAGCGTTGGAAGCGGGAATCGGTACGAGCAGTACTTC. It translates to CSVGSGNRYEQYF.

In the case of this clone: This may arise from a read error, as a much more abundant clone is one base away. The rearrangement uses TRBV7-2 and TRBJ2-1; 9 nucleotides agree with TRBD2. Germline V CDR1 and CDR2: SGHTA, FQGNSA. J gave up 5 bases and V 5 bases, and 4 bases lay outside the gene matches. The CDR3 is 14 residues long. The CDR3 loop is CASSRTSANNEQFF. In DNA form, the CDR3 reads TGTGCCAGCAGCCGGACTAGCGCGAACAATGAGCAGTTCTTC. The complete variable domain, with remaining parts taken from reference TRBV7-2 and TRBJ2-1, reads GAGVSQSPSNKVTEKGKDVELRCDPISGHTALYWYRQSLGQGLEFLIYFQGNSAPDKSGLPSDRFSAERTGGSVSTLTIQRTQQEDSAVYLCASSRTSANNEQFFGPGTRLTVL.

The chain couples TRBV19 to TRBJ2-2, with D possibly matching TRBD1 (7 bases). From germline, CDR1 is LNHDA and CDR2 SQIVND (reference sequence). This CDR3 comprises 15 residues. Trimming took off 3 bases at V and 5 bases at J, with 13 bases between the two ends. CDR3 amino acids: CASSILAGGTGELFF. The CDR3 DNA is TGTGCCAGTAGTATTTTGGCAGGGGGGACCGGGGAGCTGTTTTTT.